Listed below are T cell receptor beta chains from one sample, sequenced in a study of T cell repertoires in cytomegalovirus infection. No antigen has been identified for these receptors. Each CDR3 protein gets one entry after TCRdb re-called the reads with MiXCR. The sample yields approximately 990,000 distinct CDR3 sequences, 30% to 40% seen once. The sample in question was cultured CD8+ T cells from PBMCs, obtained from culture after CMV antigen stimulation. These TCRs come from a human donor in good health (CMV status not recorded). Some clones in this sample may be carry-over from other donors' samples. CDR3s include the opening cysteine and the closing phenylalanine or tryptophan. A D gene is named only where the DNA matches it firmly. Rows give clone size only sometimes, using once, few, many, or a class for an expanded clone.

j_call v_call clone_size d_call cdr3_nt cdr3_aa
TRBJ2-1 TRBV7-9 NA TRBD2 TGTGCCAGCAGCCAATGGACTAGCGGGTTTGAGCAGTTCTTC CASSQWTSGFEQFF
TRBJ2-3 TRBV6-5 NA TRBD1 TGTGCCAGCAGTTACTTTCCGGACAGGGTTAGCACAGATACGCAGTATTTT CASSYFPDRVSTDTQYF
TRBJ2-5 TRBV15 NA NA TGTGCCACCAGCAGAGATAAAACTATCCAAGAGACCCAGTACTTC CATSRDKTIQETQYF
TRBJ1-2 TRBV7-9 many TRBD1 TGTGCCAGCAGCCCCGGGACAGCTTCAACCGGGGGCTATGGCTACACCTTC CASSPGTASTGGYGYTF
TRBJ2-3 TRBV20-1 NA TRBD2 TGCAGTGCTGCCTACCCGGGACTAGTGAGGTTGGATACGCAGTATTTT CSAAYPGLVRLDTQYF
TRBJ1-1 TRBV12-3/TRBV12-4 few NA TGTGCCAGCAGTTTATCGAACAGCGCAACTGAAGCTTTCTTT CASSLSNSATEAFF
TRBJ2-7 TRBV5-1 NA TRBD1 TGCGCCAGCAGCCTTACAGGGGGTGTCTCCTACGAGCAGTACTTC CASSLTGGVSYEQYF
TRBJ2-7 TRBV7-9 NA NA TGTGCCAGCAGCTCCCGACGCGGAACCGACTCCTACGAGCAGTACTTC CASSSRRGTDSYEQYF
TRBJ1-1 TRBV7-8 few NA TGTGCCAGCAGCTATCGGACAGCCTCGAACACTGAAGCTTTCTTT CASSYRTASNTEAFF
TRBJ2-1 TRBV4-3 NA TRBD2 TGCGCCAGCAGTCCTAGTAGGCTAGCGGGGGCCTACAATGAGCAGTTCTTC CASSPSRLAGAYNEQFF
TRBJ1-6 TRBV20-1 NA TRBD1 TGCAGTGCCCTTCCTAGGGACAGCGTCCGGGATTCACCCCTCCACTTT CSALPRDSVRDSPLHF
TRBJ2-2 TRBV7-9 many NA TGTGCCAGCAGCTTAGGGATCGGCAGGGCCTACACCGGGGAGCTGTTTTTT CASSLGIGRAYTGELFF
TRBJ2-2 TRBV28 NA TRBD2 TGTGCCAGCAGTTTTCCTAGCGGGGGATCGAACACCGGGGAGCTGTTTTTT CASSFPSGGSNTGELFF
TRBJ2-5 TRBV4-1 NA TRBD2 TGCGCCAACAGCCAAGAACCTAGCGGGGGTGCGACCCAGTACTTC CANSQEPSGGATQYF
TRBJ1-1 TRBV7-9 many TRBD1 TGTGCCAGCTTCATTTGGAGGGGGCGCGGGGACACTGAAGCTTTCTTT CASFIWRGRGDTEAFF
TRBJ2-7 TRBV7-6 NA TRBD1 TGTGCCAGCAGCCAACCGGGACAGGGGCCGAACGAGCAGTACTTC CASSQPGQGPNEQYF
TRBJ2-3 TRBV27 few NA TGTGCCAGCAGTTTATTATTTTTTAGGGGAAATTCAGATACGCAGTATTTT CASSLLFFRGNSDTQYF
TRBJ2-3 TRBV6-8 NA TRBD2 TGTGCCAGCAGTTACTCCGGAGCGGGGGGCCAAGATACGCAGTATTTT CASSYSGAGGQDTQYF
TRBJ1-1 TRBV12-3/TRBV12-4 NA NA TGTGCCAGCTCGGTGACGGGACACGTGAACACTGAAGCTTTCTTT CASSVTGHVNTEAFF
TRBJ1-2 TRBV29-1 few TRBD1 TGCAGCGCCGAGACAGGGGGGAGGTATGGCTACACCTTC CSAETGGRYGYTF
TRBJ1-1 TRBV6-5 NA NA TGTGCCAGCAGTTACTCACAGGGCGCTGAAGCTTTCTTT CASSYSQGAEAFF
TRBJ2-3 TRBV20-1 NA NA TGCAGTGCGCCTAACACCGTAGGAGGACCCGCTAGCACAGATACGCAGTATTTT CSAPNTVGGPASTDTQYF
TRBJ2-1 TRBV5-6 NA TRBD2 TGTGCCAGCAGCCCTCGGGAGGGTTATTACAATGAGCAGTTCTTC CASSPREGYYNEQFF
TRBJ2-1 TRBV6-1 NA NA TGTGCCAACAGTATCAGAAAAAGCTCCTACAATGAGCAGTTCTTC CANSIRKSSYNEQFF
TRBJ2-5 TRBV12-3/TRBV12-4 NA TRBD1 TGTGCCAGCAGTTCATTTCAGGGGGCAGAGACCCAGTACTTC CASSSFQGAETQYF
TRBJ2-5 TRBV24-1 few NA TGTGCCACCAGTGACAGCATGGAAGAGACCCAGTACTTC CATSDSMEETQYF
TRBJ1-5 TRBV9 NA TRBD1 TGTGCCAGCAGCGTAGGAGACAGGGGTCATCAGCCCCAGCATTTT CASSVGDRGHQPQHF
TRBJ1-1 TRBV12-3/TRBV12-4 many NA TGTGCCAGCAGTTGGGACGGACCCAAGGACACTGAAGCTTTCTTT CASSWDGPKDTEAFF
TRBJ1-2 TRBV28 NA NA TGTGCCAGCAGTTTAACGGGGGATCTAATCTATGGCTACACCTTC CASSLTGDLIYGYTF
TRBJ1-2 TRBV27 few TRBD1 TGTGCCAGCAGGGGACAGGGGTTTTACTATGGCTACACCTTC CASRGQGFYYGYTF
TRBJ1-3 TRBV10-3 NA NA TGTGCCATCAGACGCTTGGGGAAGGGTGGAAACACCATATATTTT CAIRRLGKGGNTIYF
TRBJ1-3 TRBV27 NA NA TGTGCCAGCAGGAGGAGTGGGGGCTCTGGAAACACCATATATTTT CASRRSGGSGNTIYF
TRBJ2-7 TRBV7-9 few NA TGTGCCAGCAGCTCCGGCCGGGACACCTGGAGGGGGTGGTACTTC CASSSGRDTWRGWYF
TRBJ2-2 TRBV6-1 NA TRBD1 TGTGCCAGCAGTGAGACAGGGACCACCGGGGAGCTGTTTTTT CASSETGTTGELFF
TRBJ1-1 TRBV20-1 few NA TGCAGTGCTAGTTGGGCTATGAACACTGAAGCTTTCTTT CSASWAMNTEAFF
TRBJ2-3 TRBV27 NA NA TGTGCCAGCAGTTTATGGGGGGCCCGCACAGATACGCAGTATTTT CASSLWGARTDTQYF
TRBJ2-4 TRBV10-3 few NA TGTGCCATCAGTGAGTCGAGGAGGGGGGAAGCCAAAAACATTCAGTACTTC CAISESRRGEAKNIQYF
TRBJ2-1 TRBV5-6 NA TRBD1 TGTGCCAGCAGCGCAATGGGACAGGGATACAATGAGCAGTTCTTC CASSAMGQGYNEQFF
TRBJ1-1 TRBV6-5 NA NA TGTGCCAGCAGTCAACCACGGGGGGGGAGGACTGAAGCTTTCTTT CASSQPRGGRTEAFF
TRBJ1-2 TRBV6-5 few TRBD1 TGTGCCAGCAGTTACTCGGGCCGGGACAGGGGACAAGGCTACACCTTC CASSYSGRDRGQGYTF